This T cell receptor beta chain was recovered during a study of OX40 agonist ivuxolimab in advanced cancers. Across the study: Ivuxolimab was delivered to patients intravenously every 2 weeks at doses spanning 0.01 to 10 mg/kg. Three patients, one with hepatocellular carcinoma and two with cutaneous melanoma, responded partially.

This CDR3 has 16 amino acids. Per the germline V gene, CDR1 is LGHNA and CDR2 is YNFKEQ. Losses at the gene ends were 1 base for V and 5 bases for J; bases not matched to a gene: 10. The table came from immunoSEQ multiplex PCR; TCRdb's copy has only in-frame clones and leaves some out. The data contain some 30,000 clones, roughly 79% of them singletons. By frequency in the sample, this clone is medium-sized. The starting material was CD4+ or CD8+ T cells sorted from blood, obtained in a trial of the OX40 agonist ivuxolimab. The genes are TRBV4-2 and TRBJ1-1; 7 bases are a match to TRBD1. This sequence was found in an adult with an advanced solid tumor such as melanoma, head and neck, liver or kidney cancer. The CDR3 region is CASSQALDSRGTEAFF. The CDR3 bases are TGTGCCAGCAGCCAAGCTTTGGACTCCAGGGGGACTGAAGCTTTCTTT.